The T cell receptor beta chain described here comes from a study of T-cell reconstitution after alpha-beta-depleted transplantation in children. A library of TCRbeta sequences, prepared with unique molecular identifiers, was generated. TCRdb re-called the PCR reads through MiXCR, storing one row per CDR3 protein. The repertoire holds around 530,000 distinct CDR3 sequences, with 30% to 35% as singletons. The ends were cut back, 3 bases at V and 8 bases at J, with 23 bases in the middle. Per the germline V gene, CDR1 is SEHNR and CDR2 is FQNEAQ (reference sequence). This CDR3 is built from 17 residues.

The sequence was obtained from a human donor who donated a stem cell graft to a child with aplastic anemia. The chain employs TRBV7-9 and TRBJ2-1, with D uncertain. The source was PBMCs from the stem cell graft donor, collected from the stem cell graft. CDR3 amino acids: CASSFYPRAQRSHEQFF. The CDR3 nucleotides read TGTGCCAGCAGCTTTTATCCCCGGGCCCAGAGGTCACATGAGCAGTTCTTC.